The 31 T cell receptor beta chains below all came from one sample that was sequenced in a study of T cells in localized non-small cell lung cancer. Here immunoSEQ multiplex PCR was the method, and the copy in TCRdb shows in-frame clones only, minus some. The repertoire has roughly 38,000 clones, more than 75% of them found once; the top ten carry approximately 3.6%. This sample comprised peripheral blood, obtained before any cancer treatment. The receptors derive from a man aged 18 to 49 with stage I lung adenocarcinoma.

This chain connects TRBV27 to TRBJ2-7, with 8 bases matching TRBD1. The CDR3 spans 15 residues. Losses at the gene ends were 4 bases for V and 4 bases for J; bases not matched to a gene: 9. The germline CDR1 and CDR2 sequences are MNHEY and SMNVEV (reference sequence). Here the CDR3 reads CASSSRTGSVYEQYF. CDR3 in DNA: TGTGCCAGCAGTTCCCGGACAGGGAGTGTGTACGAGCAGTACTTC.

V is TRBV5-6 and J is TRBJ2-4, with TRBD1 as a possible D gene (6 bases). V was trimmed by 3 bases and J by 3 bases, leaving 10 bases between them. The V gene's germline CDR1 is SGHDT and CDR2 YYEEEE. CDR3 length: 14 residues. The CDR3 DNA reads as TGTGCCAGCAGCTCCCGGGACAACAAAAACATTCAGTACTTC. This translates into CASSSRDNKNIQYF.

V and J are TRBV5-1 and TRBJ2-2; 7 bases are shared with TRBD1. Germline loops: CDR1 SGHRS, CDR2 YFSETQ. V gave up 0 bases and J gave up 1 base; unmatched junction bases: 0. This CDR3 is built from 15 residues. CDR3 protein: CASSLGQGNTGELFF. The CDR3, as DNA: TGCGCCAGCAGCTTGGGACAGGGGAACACCGGGGAGCTGTTTTTT. Together with reference TRBV5-1 and TRBJ2-2, the CDR3 gives the full variable domain: KAGVTQTPRYLIKTRGQQVTLSCSPISGHRSVSWYQQTPGQGLQFLFEYFSETQRNKGNFPGRFSGRQFSNSRSEMNVSTLELGDSALYLCASSLGQGNTGELFFGEGSRLTVL.

CDR3: CASSGSGGAYNEQFF. CDR3 nucleotides: TGTGCCAGCAGCGGTAGCGGGGGGGCCTACAATGAGCAGTTCTTC. The chain joins TRBV9 to TRBJ2-1; TRBD2 matches 11 bases. J was trimmed by 2 bases and V by 3 bases; bases with no gene match: 1. The V gene's germline CDR1 is SGDLS and CDR2 YYNGEE. The CDR3 extends over 15 amino acids.

The V call is TRBV6-5, the J call TRBJ1-1, with a possible D match to TRBD1 (6 bases). The germline gives CDR1 MNHEY, CDR2 SVGAGI. The CDR3 extends over 15 amino acids. V was cut by 5 bases and J by 4 bases, with 17 bases left in between. CDR3 residues: CASSRPGRGGTEAFF. DNA of the CDR3: TGTGCCAGCAGTAGACCAGGCAGGGGCGGCACTGAAGCTTTCTTT.

The chain joins TRBV7-3 to TRBJ2-3, with D unresolved. CDR1 and CDR2 (germline): SGHTA, FQGTGA. Trimming took off 3 bases at V and 2 bases at J, with 12 bases between the two ends. This CDR3 contains 15 residues. In DNA, the CDR3 is TGTGCCAGCAGCTTGGGTCCACCGAACACAGATACGCAGTATTTT. Translating gives CASSLGPPNTDTQYF.

V is TRBV4-1 and J is TRBJ2-5; possible D gene TRBD1, 5 bases. Trimming took 3 bases from V and 2 from J, leaving 16 bases between them. The V gene's germline CDR1 is MGHRA and CDR2 YSYEKL. The CDR3 length is 16 residues. CDR3 sequence reads: CASSHRPLRAQETQYF. The CDR3 region has the DNA TGCGCCAGCAGCCACAGGCCCCTCAGGGCTCAAGAGACCCAGTACTTC.

The chain is built from TRBV7-9 and TRBJ1-1; D uncertain. CDR1 and CDR2 (germline): SEHNR, FQNEAQ (reference sequence). Trimming shortened V by 7 bases and J by 2 bases, and 5 bases separated the two germline ends. This CDR3 is built from 11 residues. CDR3 nucleotide sequence: TGTGCCAGCAAGGTTAACACTGAAGCTTTCTTT. Its protein is CASKVNTEAFF.

The chain recombines TRBV25-1 with TRBJ2-5; D is possibly TRBD1 (6 bases). Germline V CDR1 and CDR2: MGHDK, SYGVNS. CDR3 length equals 16 residues. V lost 3 bases to trimming and J lost 5 bases, with 19 bases between them. The CDR3 region has the DNA TGTGCCAGCAGTGAGCCAAAAGCTACAGGGAAGGAGACCCAGTACTTC. Its protein is CASSEPKATGKETQYF.

The gene calls are TRBV21-1 and TRBJ1-5. TRBV21-1 is labeled a pseudogene. The CDR3 is 14 residues long. The CDR3, as DNA: TGTGCCAGCAGCGCACGCCAGGGAGATCAGCCCCAGCATTTT. It yields the protein CASSARQGDQPQHF.

The V gene is TRBV11-2, the J gene TRBJ2-7; D remains ambiguous. This CDR3 spans 15 amino acids. Per germline, CDR1 SGHAT and CDR2 FQNNGV. V lost 2 bases, J lost 1 base, and 12 bases lay in between. The CDR3 loop reads CASSLSRTNSYEQYF. In DNA, the CDR3 is TGTGCCAGCAGCTTATCCCGGACCAATTCCTACGAGCAGTACTTC.

This clone has only one observation. V and J are TRBV30 and TRBJ1-1; D is ambiguous. V lost 3 bases and J 0 bases, leaving 11 bases between the germline ends. The CDR3 loop spans 14 amino acids. Germline V gene lookup returns CDR1 GTSNPN and CDR2 SVGIG (reference sequence). CDR3 residues: CAWRSAGLNTEAFF. The CDR3, as DNA: TGTGCCTGGAGATCGGCCGGGTTGAACACTGAAGCTTTCTTT.

In this sample, this clone turned up a few times. The chain employs TRBV14 and TRBJ2-1; no reliable D call. The CDR3 sequence is 11 residues long. The germline V gene encodes CDR1 SGHDN and CDR2 FVKESK. The ends were cut back, 2 bases at V and 9 bases at J, with 5 bases in the middle. CDR3 sequence (DNA): TGTGCCAGCAGCCAAACGCGTGAGCAGTTCTTC. Translating it yields CASSQTREQFF.

Here the CDR3 DNA reads TGTGCCAGCGTAGGGAACAGCGGTAATTCACCCCTCCACTTT. The encoded protein is CASVGNSGNSPLHF. This sequence joins TRBV6-6 and TRBJ1-6; D unresolved. Germline CDR1 and CDR2: MNHNY and SVGAGI (reference sequence). CDR3 size: 14 residues. V was pared by 8 bases and J by 6 bases, with 14 bases between.

The table lists this clone with a count of one. The chain has TRBV30 and TRBJ1-4, with D hard to call. This CDR3 is 14 amino acids long. CDR1 is GTSNPN, CDR2 SVGIG, per germline (reference sequence). V lost 0 bases, J lost 2 bases, and 7 bases lay in between. The CDR3 region is CAWSVTRTNEKLFF. CDR3 in DNA: TGTGCCTGGAGTGTAACCCGTACTAATGAAAAACTGTTTTTT. Drawing the rest from reference TRBV30 and TRBJ1-4, the complete variable domain is SQTIHQWPATLVQPVGSPLSLECTVEGTSNPNLYWYRQAAGRGLQLLFYSVGIGQISSEVPQNLSASRPQDRQFILSSKKLLLSDSGFYLCAWSVTRTNEKLFFGSGTQLSVL.

J is TRBJ2-7 and V is TRBV6-6; perhaps TRBD1 as D (6 bases). The CDR3 length is 14 residues. V lost 4 bases and J lost 2, with 12 bases in between. Germline V CDR1 and CDR2: MNHNY, SVGAGI (reference sequence). CDR3 in DNA: TGTGCCAGCAGTTCCTCGGGACAAACCTACGAGCAGTACTTC. It is translated as CASSSSGQTYEQYF.

The chain links TRBV7-9 to TRBJ1-2, with D perhaps matching TRBD1 (5 bases). The ends were cut back, 5 bases at V and 6 bases at J, with 16 bases in the middle. Germline V gene lookup returns CDR1 SEHNR and CDR2 FQNEAQ (reference sequence). The CDR3 has 14 residues. The CDR3 DNA reads as TGTGCCAGCAGCAAGAACAACCAAGGGGATGGCTACACCTTC. It is translated as CASSKNNQGDGYTF.

This clone was recorded a few times. The rearrangement uses TRBV5-4 and TRBJ2-7; D may correspond to TRBD1 or TRBD2 (5 bases each). V was clipped by 4 bases and J by 3 bases, with 20 bases between them. CDR1 is SGHNT, CDR2 YYREEE, per germline (reference sequence). The CDR3 is 16 amino acids. The CDR3 sequence: CASSRDLQGRGYEQYF. CDR3 coding DNA: TGTGCCAGCAGCCGGGATTTGCAGGGACGAGGCTACGAGCAGTACTTC. Combining the CDR3 with reference TRBV5-4 and TRBJ2-7 gives the whole variable domain ETGVTQSPTHLIKTRGQQVTLRCSSQSGHNTVSWYQQALGQGPQFIFQYYREEENGRGNFPPRFSGLQFPNYSSELNVNALELDDSALYLCASSRDLQGRGYEQYFGPGTRLTVT.

The chain employs TRBV6-1 and TRBJ2-2; 9 bases agree with TRBD1. This CDR3 has 15 residues. V dropped 4 bases and J dropped 5; count of bases not matched to a gene: 5. Germline assignment: CDR1 MNHNS and CDR2 SASEGT. The CDR3 loop reads CASSALGTGTGELFF. The CDR3 nucleotides are TGTGCCAGCAGTGCCCTGGGGACAGGGACCGGGGAGCTGTTTTTT.

The J gene is TRBJ2-5, the V gene TRBV13; D is unresolved. Germline V gene sequence: CDR1 PRHDT, CDR2 FYEKMQ (reference sequence). Trimming pared 3 bases from V and 7 bases from J, leaving 9 bases between. The CDR3 has 12 residues. The CDR3 region has the DNA TGTGCCAGCAGCTTGACCCCGGGGACCCAGTACTTC. Translating it yields CASSLTPGTQYF.

J is TRBJ2-1 and V is TRBV7-2; D could derive from TRBD1 or TRBD2 (5 bases each). V dropped 2 bases and J dropped 4 bases, with 12 bases sitting between them. Per germline, CDR1 SGHTA and CDR2 FQGNSA. The CDR3 loop spans 15 amino acids. For the CDR3, the DNA is TGTGCCAGCAGCTTAACGGGGACCTCTTACAATGAGCAGTTCTTC. Translating it yields CASSLTGTSYNEQFF.

The rearrangement joins TRBV7-9 to TRBJ2-7; 8 nucleotides line up with TRBD1. The V gene's germline CDR1 is SEHNR and CDR2 FQNEAQ (reference sequence). With 4 bases clipped from V and 1 base from J, the junction kept 6 bases outside the gene matches. This CDR3 is 15 amino acids long. In nucleotides, the CDR3 is TGTGCCAGCAGCTCGGCAGGGGGCTTATCCTACGAGCAGTACTTC. Amino acid sequence: CASSSAGGLSYEQYF.

This clone has just a few counts. The V gene is TRBV19, the J gene TRBJ1-1; 7 nucleotides align to TRBD1. V was pared by 1 base and J by 1 base, with 6 bases of the junction left unmatched. Germline CDR1 LNHDA, CDR2 SQIVND (reference sequence). The CDR3 length is 16 residues. The DNA of the CDR3 is TGTGCCAGTAGTATAGCGACAGGGTGGACGAACACTGAAGCTTTCTTT. This sequence encodes CASSIATGWTNTEAFF.

The genes are TRBV18 and TRBJ1-1; the D gene is possibly TRBD1 (5 bases). The CDR3 contains 14 residues. V shed 6 bases and J shed 4 bases, with 15 bases lying between them. Germline loops: CDR1 KGHSH, CDR2 LQKENI. Here the CDR3 DNA reads TGTGCCAGCTCCATGCAGGGTTCGGGCACTGAAGCTTTCTTT. It encodes CASSMQGSGTEAFF.

The chain uses TRBV5-4 and TRBJ1-2, with D possibly TRBD1 on 5 matching bases. Between the trimmed V and J ends, which lost 0 bases and 6 bases, there was a span of 9 bases. Germline loops: CDR1 SGHNT, CDR2 YYREEE (reference sequence). The CDR3 is made up of 13 amino acids. CDR3 protein: CASSLGQQDGYTF. DNA of the CDR3: TGTGCCAGCAGCTTGGGACAGCAAGATGGCTACACCTTC.

The gene calls are TRBV6-7 and TRBJ1-6, with TRBD1 identical over 8 bases. TRBV6-7 has ORF status, its function being uncertain. The CDR3 contains 14 residues. V was pared by 2 bases and J by 9 bases, with 3 bases of the junction left unmatched. The CDR3: CASSYPDRVSPLHF. The CDR3 DNA reads as TGTGCCAGCAGTTACCCGGACAGGGTTTCACCCCTCCACTTT.

The chain has TRBV6-1 and TRBJ1-1; D unresolved. CDR3 length: 15 amino acids. The V and J ends lost 2 bases and 0 bases respectively, with 10 bases between them. From germline, CDR1 is MNHNS and CDR2 SASEGT. The CDR3 nucleotides are TGTGCCAGCAGTGAATTCATAGGTATGAACACTGAAGCTTTCTTT. Its protein product is CASSEFIGMNTEAFF.

J is TRBJ2-2 and V is TRBV5-1; D might be TRBD1 (5 bases). V lost 6 bases and J lost 3, with 15 bases in between. Germline assignment: CDR1 SGHRS and CDR2 YFSETQ. The CDR3 loop spans 15 amino acids. The CDR3: CASKDGRADTGELFF. The DNA of the CDR3 is TGCGCCAGCAAAGACGGCAGGGCCGACACCGGGGAGCTGTTTTTT.

The rearrangement joins TRBV6-6 to TRBJ1-5, with D unclear. The CDR3 totals 13 residues. Germline assignment: CDR1 MNHNY and CDR2 SVGAGI (reference sequence). Trimming shortened V by 5 bases and J by 0 bases, and 5 bases separated the two germline ends. The CDR3 DNA reads as TGTGCCAGCAGTAGAGTTAGCAATCAGCCCCAGCATTTT. Translation gives CASSRVSNQPQHF.

The chain combines TRBV9 with TRBJ1-3; D remains ambiguous. The germline V gene has CDR1 SGDLS and CDR2 YYNGEE. This CDR3 has 16 residues. The V and J ends lost 3 bases and 3 bases respectively, with 16 bases between them. CDR3 region: CASSAKGSNIGNTIYF. For the CDR3, the DNA is TGTGCCAGCAGCGCAAAAGGTAGTAATATTGGAAACACCATATATTTT. The full variable domain, its missing parts supplied by reference TRBV9 and TRBJ1-3, is DSGVTQTPKHLITATGQRVTLRCSPRSGDLSVYWYQQSLDQGLQFLIQYYNGEERAKGNILERFSAQQFPDLHSELNLSSLELGDSALYFCASSAKGSNIGNTIYFGEGSWLTVV.

The CDR3 DNA reads as TGTGCCAGCAGCCCGGGGGGCGGGGGGGCCCCAGATACGCAGTATTTT. Its protein is CASSPGGGGAPDTQYF. This chain joins TRBV4-2 and TRBJ2-3; the match to TRBD2 covers 9 bases. J lost 4 bases, V lost 4 bases, and 9 bases had no gene match. The CDR3 spans 16 residues. The germline V gene has CDR1 LGHNA and CDR2 YNFKEQ.